Sequencing of this T cell receptor (beta chain) was carried out in a study of blood T cell repertoires in COVID-19. Looking at the study overall: PBMCs, B-cell-depleted T cells, or T cells were the source of the cDNA or gDNA that made up the material.

Trimming shortened V by 3 bases and J by 4 bases, and 18 bases separated the two germline ends. Germline CDR1 SGDLS, CDR2 YYNGEE. The CDR3 runs 16 residues. The study recruited people aged 18 to 89 years across 24 US areas. Sequenced by immunoSEQ multiplex PCR; TCRdb stores in-frame clones only, minus some. The table shows about 440,000 clones, with 70% to 90% occurring only once. The receptor was derived from a woman younger than 30 with acute COVID-19. This sequence joins TRBV9 and TRBJ2-3, with D possibly TRBD2 on 7 matching bases. The sequencing input was PBMCs or T cells enriched from blood (not recorded which). As DNA, the CDR3 is TGTGCCAGCAGCGCGCCTAGGTCGGGGGGCGCAGATACGCAGTATTTT. This gives the protein CASSAPRSGGADTQYF. Full variable domain (rest looked up from reference TRBV9 and TRBJ2-3): DSGVTQTPKHLITATGQRVTLRCSPRSGDLSVYWYQQSLDQGLQFLIQYYNGEERAKGNILERFSAQQFPDLHSELNLSSLELGDSALYFCASSAPRSGGADTQYFGPGTRLTVL.